Below, 30 T cell receptor beta chains from the same sample are listed, as sequenced in a study of CD8+ T cells in alopecia areata. Specified treatment: oral pan-JAK inhibitor, 5-10 mg twice daily. Investigators isolated RNA and reverse transcribed it into cDNA to act as the sequencing template. The table came from immunoSEQ multiplex PCR; TCRdb's copy has only in-frame clones and leaves some out. The sample lists roughly 110,000 clones, about four fifths occurring once. Sequencing used CD8+ T cells sorted from blood, obtained at week 24, from a patient treated with tofacitinib. These receptors were obtained from a human donor with alopecia areata.

The J gene is TRBJ1-1, the V gene TRBV7-9; TRBD1 agrees at 7 bases. The junction had 7 bases not matched to a gene; V was cut back by 5 bases and J by 1 base. Germline assignment: CDR1 SEHNR and CDR2 FQNEAQ (reference sequence). The CDR3 has 15 residues. The CDR3 nucleotides are TGTGCCAGCAGCAAAGCGAGACAGGGGAACACTGAAGCTTTCTTT. Encoded protein: CASSKARQGNTEAFF.

The chain couples TRBV19 to TRBJ1-5; D gene ambiguous. CDR1 is LNHDA, CDR2 SQIVND, per germline (reference sequence). The V end lost 3 bases, the J end lost 11 bases, and 17 bases lay between the germline ends. There are 14 residues in the CDR3. CDR3 protein: CASSIPLIGATQHF. The CDR3, as DNA: TGTGCCAGTAGTATCCCACTGATCGGCGCGACCCAGCATTTT.

This clone was seen a few times. The V call is TRBV27, the J call TRBJ2-5; 9 bases line up with TRBD2. The V gene's germline CDR1 is MNHEY and CDR2 SMNVEV (reference sequence). This CDR3 is 17 amino acids long. J was trimmed by 5 bases and V by 3 bases; bases with no gene match: 13. Here the CDR3 reads CASSLEASGANPETQYF. The DNA for the CDR3 is TGTGCCAGCAGTTTGGAGGCTAGCGGGGCGAATCCCGAGACCCAGTACTTC.

The J gene is TRBJ1-1, the V gene TRBV23-1; 7 bases align to TRBD1. TRBV23-1 is given ORF status, its function remaining uncertain. With V trimmed by 3 bases and J by 2 bases, 6 bases remained unmatched. The CDR3 is 15 amino acids. CDR3 sequence: CASSQGQQLNTEAFF. CDR3 in DNA: TGCGCCAGCAGTCAGGGACAGCAACTAAACACTGAAGCTTTCTTT.

The chain has TRBV6-5 and TRBJ1-5; D not certain. CDR1 MNHEY and CDR2 SVGAGI come from the germline V gene. The CDR3 has 16 amino acids. The ends were cut back, 0 bases at V and 0 bases at J, with 9 bases in the middle. The CDR3 here is CASSYSSPNSNQPQHF. As DNA, the CDR3 is TGTGCCAGCAGTTACTCGAGTCCTAATAGCAATCAGCCCCAGCATTTT.

The CDR3 reads CASSEGQETLMNTEAFF. In nucleotides, the CDR3 is TGTGCCAGCAGTGAGGGACAGGAGACACTTATGAACACTGAAGCTTTCTTT. The chain combines TRBV6-1 with TRBJ1-1; TRBD1 agrees at 8 bases. The CDR3 covers 17 residues. Looked up from germline, CDR1 is MNHNS and CDR2 is SASEGT. V gave up 3 bases and J gave up 0 bases; unmatched junction bases: 9.

This sequence joins TRBV10-2 and TRBJ2-5; the match to TRBD2 covers 12 bases. This CDR3 has 16 residues. J lost 5 bases, V lost 2 bases, and 6 bases had no gene match. CDR1 and CDR2 (germline): WSHSY, SAAADI. CDR3 nucleotides: TGCGCCAGCAGTGAGGCTAGCGGGGGGGCCGGGGAGACCCAGTACTTC. As protein: CASSEASGGAGETQYF.

This clone is deemed medium-sized. The chain combines TRBV14 with TRBJ2-1, with 10 bases identical to TRBD1. V was clipped by 4 bases and J by 5 bases; unmatched bases: 8. Germline assignment: CDR1 SGHDN and CDR2 FVKESK. The CDR3 loop spans 16 amino acids. Here the CDR3 DNA reads TGTGCCAGCAGCCGGAGACCGGGACAGGGGAACAATGAGCAGTTCTTC. This translates into CASSRRPGQGNNEQFF.

This clone was recorded once. The V call is TRBV10-3, the J call TRBJ2-7; D is ambiguous. V lost 0 bases to trimming and J lost 1 base, with 16 bases between them. Per germline, CDR1 ENHRY and CDR2 SYGVKD. This CDR3 region has 17 residues. The CDR3 region is CAISESGRRQNSYEQYF. DNA for the CDR3: TGTGCCATCAGTGAGTCTGGACGAAGGCAGAATTCCTACGAGCAGTACTTC.

The chain recombines TRBV4-2 with TRBJ2-3, with D unclear. Trimming removed 0 bases from V and 4 bases from J, with 8 bases in between. The CDR3 length is 14 residues. Germline V gene data show CDR1 as LGHNA and CDR2 as YNFKEQ. The CDR3 is CASSQDQGPDTQYF. DNA of the CDR3: TGTGCCAGCAGCCAAGATCAAGGGCCAGATACGCAGTATTTT.

The chain joins TRBV7-9 to TRBJ1-1; TRBD1 matches at 7 bases. The CDR3 has 16 residues. With V trimmed by 5 bases and J by 0 bases, 9 bases remained unmatched. Germline V gene data show CDR1 as SEHNR and CDR2 as FQNEAQ (reference sequence). CDR3 coding DNA: TGTGCCAGCAGCATCACCGACAGGGACCTGAACACTGAAGCTTTCTTT. Its translation is CASSITDRDLNTEAFF.

The chain is built from TRBV14 and TRBJ1-2; D not resolved. The V gene's germline CDR1 is SGHDN and CDR2 FVKESK. V was cut by 1 base and J by 8 bases, with 17 bases left in between. The CDR3 is 15 amino acids. CDR3: CASSQVGAPAGGYTF. CDR3 nucleotide sequence: TGTGCCAGCAGCCAAGTGGGAGCCCCGGCGGGGGGCTACACCTTC.

In DNA form, the CDR3 reads TGTGCCAGCAGCAAGCGGTGGCAGGACGACTCTGGAAACACCATATATTTT. This translates into CASSKRWQDDSGNTIYF. This rearrangement joins TRBV11-3 to TRBJ1-3, with D unresolved. Trimming took 5 bases from V and 0 from J, leaving 17 bases between them. Germline CDR1 and CDR2: SGHNT and YENEEA. The CDR3 has 17 residues.

V and J are TRBV5-1 and TRBJ2-1; the D is unclear. This CDR3 is 18 amino acids long. In germline, CDR1 is SGHRS, CDR2 YFSETQ. V dropped 0 bases and J dropped 4 bases, with 20 bases sitting between them. The CDR3 region has the DNA TGCGCCAGCAGCTTGGGGGGTACCGGCGCCTTGCTTTACAATGAGCAGTTCTTC. It translates to CASSLGGTGALLYNEQFF.

The chain uses TRBV7-9 and TRBJ2-5, with D uncertain. Germline lookup yields CDR1 SEHNR and CDR2 FQNEAQ (reference sequence). V was shortened by 5 bases and J by 2 bases, with 6 bases between the two germline ends. The CDR3 runs to 12 residues. CDR3 residues: CASSRIQETQYF. CDR3 DNA: TGTGCCAGCAGCCGGATACAAGAGACCCAGTACTTC.

J is TRBJ2-1 and V is TRBV5-6, with TRBD2 as a possible D gene (6 bases). The CDR3 is 15 amino acids. Trimming took off 3 bases at V and 4 bases at J, with 14 bases between the two ends. CDR1 and CDR2 (germline): SGHDT, YYEEEE. The CDR3 loop reads CASSYTGTPYNEQFF. CDR3 coding DNA: TGTGCCAGCAGCTACACCGGGACTCCATACAATGAGCAGTTCTTC.

The chain employs TRBV7-9 and TRBJ2-1, with a possible D match to TRBD1 (6 bases). Trimming took 5 bases from V and 11 from J, leaving 13 bases between them. The CDR3 extends over 12 amino acids. Germline CDR1 reads SEHNR; CDR2 reads FQNEAQ (reference sequence). The CDR3 DNA sequence: TGTGCCAGCAGCAACAGGGAGAGGAAGCAGTTCTTC. It specifies CASSNRERKQFF.

The genes are TRBV6-5 and TRBJ1-1; D is unresolved. CDR3 size: 13 residues. The germline gives CDR1 MNHEY, CDR2 SVGAGI. The V end was cut by 0 bases, the J end by 7 bases, with 9 bases between. DNA of the CDR3: TGTGCCAGCAGTTACTCGTTTTTAGTTGAAGCTTTCTTT. Its protein is CASSYSFLVEAFF.

This CDR3 is CASICWGASEQYF. CDR3 DNA: TGCGCCAGCATATGTTGGGGGGCCAGCGAGCAGTACTTC. The rearrangement uses TRBV23-1 and TRBJ2-7; D tentatively reads TRBD1 or TRBD2 (6 bases each). TRBV23-1 carries the ORF label, with uncertain function. V was clipped by 7 bases and J by 6 bases, with 16 bases between them. The CDR3 has 13 amino acids.

This clone was detected only a few times. The rearrangement uses TRBV29-1 and TRBJ2-7; 8 bases map to TRBD1. Germline CDR1 and CDR2: SQVTM and ANQGSEA. The CDR3 is 14 residues long. J was trimmed by 0 bases and V by 5 bases; bases with no gene match: 6. CDR3 sequence (DNA): TGCAGCGTTAGACAGGGGACCCGCTCCTACGAGCAGTACTTC. Amino acid sequence: CSVRQGTRSYEQYF.

This rearrangement joins TRBV7-9 to TRBJ1-5, with a tentative D call TRBD1 (5 bases). CDR3 length: 14 amino acids. The ends were cut back, 1 base at V and 6 bases at J, with 10 bases in the middle. Germline assignment: CDR1 SEHNR and CDR2 FQNEAQ (reference sequence). CDR3 in DNA: TGTGCCAGCAGCTTAGAAGGGGTCCCTCAGCCCCAGCATTTT. It codes for CASSLEGVPQPQHF. Supplemented by reference TRBV7-9 and TRBJ1-5, the full variable domain reads DTGVSQNPRHKITKRGQNVTFRCDPISEHNRLYWYRQTLGQGPEFLTYFQNEAQLEKSRLLSDRFSAERPKGSFSTLEIQRTEQGDSAMYLCASSLEGVPQPQHFGDGTRLSIL.

This chain uses TRBV30 with TRBJ1-1; 8 nucleotides line up with TRBD1. Germline V gene sequence: CDR1 GTSNPN, CDR2 SVGIG (reference sequence). V lost 2 bases to trimming and J lost 1 base; unmatched junction nucleotides: 3. This CDR3 is 14 amino acids long. This CDR3 reads CAWSTGGPNTEAFF. The CDR3 DNA is TGTGCCTGGAGTACAGGGGGTCCGAACACTGAAGCTTTCTTT.

The rearrangement links TRBV7-9 to TRBJ2-3, with 10 bases aligning to TRBD2. Losses at the gene ends were 6 bases for V and 2 bases for J; bases not matched to a gene: 11. Germline loops: CDR1 SEHNR, CDR2 FQNEAQ (reference sequence). The CDR3 extends over 17 amino acids. The CDR3 bases are TGTGCCAGCAGGGATACGGCTAGCGGGGGCTACACAGATACGCAGTATTTT. Translated: CASRDTASGGYTDTQYF.

The chain couples TRBV4-2 to TRBJ2-6; D ambiguous. CDR3 length: 18 residues. CDR1 and CDR2 (germline): LGHNA, YNFKEQ. V was trimmed by 0 bases and J by 0 bases, leaving 12 bases between them. The DNA for the CDR3 is TGTGCCAGCAGCCAAGAGGAGTTCTCTCTCTCTGGGGCCAACGTCCTGACTTTC. Translating it yields CASSQEEFSLSGANVLTF.

This chain joins TRBV4-1 and TRBJ2-7; D might be TRBD1 (6 bases). With 2 bases removed from V and 3 bases from J, the gap between germline ends came to 11 bases. The CDR3 runs 14 residues. The germline V gene has CDR1 MGHRA and CDR2 YSYEKL. CDR3 in amino acids: CASSQTGSGYEQYF. CDR3 sequence (DNA): TGCGCCAGCAGCCAAACAGGGTCTGGCTACGAGCAGTACTTC.

V gene TRBV27 combines with J gene TRBJ2-7; TRBD1 might be the D (7 bases). V dropped 3 bases and J dropped 3 bases, with 12 bases sitting between them. This CDR3 comprises 14 residues. Germline loops: CDR1 MNHEY, CDR2 SMNVEV (reference sequence). CDR3 nucleotides: TGTGCCAGCAGTTTGAGTCAGGGGGGCTACGAGCAGTACTTC. Translating gives CASSLSQGGYEQYF.

The chain has TRBV29-1 and TRBJ2-5, with D tentatively TRBD2 (7 bases). The CDR3 extends over 11 amino acids. Germline CDR1 is SQVTM and CDR2 is ANQGSEA. The CDR3 DNA reads as TGCATCTTAGGGGGGGGCGAGACCCAGTACTTC. Protein: CILGGGETQYF.

This clone was seen only once. The chain recombines TRBV4-2 with TRBJ2-7, with 11 positions matching TRBD1. CDR3 length equals 15 residues. The V segment lost 3 bases and the J segment 5 bases; nucleotides outside the gene matches: 6. Germline V gene lookup returns CDR1 LGHNA and CDR2 YNFKEQ. CDR3 amino acids: CASSHGQGAAHEQYF. CDR3 in DNA: TGTGCCAGCAGCCACGGACAGGGGGCCGCCCACGAGCAGTACTTC.

CDR3: CASSGLVGLGTQYF. DNA for the CDR3: TGTGCCAGCAGTGGATTAGTAGGTCTCGGGACCCAGTACTTC. This chain connects TRBV25-1 to TRBJ2-5, with no clear D. The germline CDR1 and CDR2 sequences are MGHDK and SYGVNS. The CDR3 consists of 14 residues. V was shortened by 4 bases and J by 7 bases, with 16 bases between the two germline ends.

Points on this clone: This sample includes further DNA sequences coding for the same CDR3. V gene TRBV7-9 combines with J gene TRBJ2-3; the D is unclear. CDR1 SEHNR and CDR2 FQNEAQ come from the germline V gene (reference sequence). V dropped 3 bases and J dropped 3 bases, with 7 bases sitting between them. The length of the CDR3 is 13 residues. This CDR3 reads CASSFGPTDTQYF. For the CDR3, the DNA is TGTGCCAGCAGCTTTGGACCGACAGATACGCAGTATTTT.